This T cell receptor beta chain was found in a study of blood T cell repertoires in COVID-19. Study information: Sample material is recorded as cDNA or gDNA derived from T cells, B-cell-depleted T cells, or PBMCs.

Generated by immunoSEQ multiplex PCR, the TCRdb table keeps only in-frame clones and is missing some. This sample yields almost 300,000 clones, of which nearly 90% are seen a single time; over 8.5% belongs to the top ten. In germline, CDR1 is SGHAT, CDR2 FQNNGV. This CDR3 is built from 16 residues. V gave up 5 bases and J gave up 6 bases, with 22 bases separating them. The sequence was collected from a woman in her 30s with COVID-19, enrolled during active disease. Sample: peripheral blood. This chain connects TRBV11-2 to TRBJ1-1, with a tentative D call TRBD1 (6 bases). CDR3: CASSPLSGKQGAEAFF. The CDR3 region has the DNA TGTGCCAGCAGCCCCCTAAGTGGGAAACAGGGAGCTGAAGCTTTCTTT.